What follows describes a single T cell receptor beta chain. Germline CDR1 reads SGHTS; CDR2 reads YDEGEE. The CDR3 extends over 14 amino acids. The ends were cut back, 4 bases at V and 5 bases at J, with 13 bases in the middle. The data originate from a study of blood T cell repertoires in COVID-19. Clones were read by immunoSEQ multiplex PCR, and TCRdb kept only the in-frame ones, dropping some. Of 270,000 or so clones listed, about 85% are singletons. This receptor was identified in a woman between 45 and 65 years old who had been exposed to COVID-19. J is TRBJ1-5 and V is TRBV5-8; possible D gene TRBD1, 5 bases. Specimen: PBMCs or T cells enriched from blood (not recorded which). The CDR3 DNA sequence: TGTGCCAGCAGCCGAATAGGGGTTCATCAGCCCCAGCATTTT. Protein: CASSRIGVHQPQHF.